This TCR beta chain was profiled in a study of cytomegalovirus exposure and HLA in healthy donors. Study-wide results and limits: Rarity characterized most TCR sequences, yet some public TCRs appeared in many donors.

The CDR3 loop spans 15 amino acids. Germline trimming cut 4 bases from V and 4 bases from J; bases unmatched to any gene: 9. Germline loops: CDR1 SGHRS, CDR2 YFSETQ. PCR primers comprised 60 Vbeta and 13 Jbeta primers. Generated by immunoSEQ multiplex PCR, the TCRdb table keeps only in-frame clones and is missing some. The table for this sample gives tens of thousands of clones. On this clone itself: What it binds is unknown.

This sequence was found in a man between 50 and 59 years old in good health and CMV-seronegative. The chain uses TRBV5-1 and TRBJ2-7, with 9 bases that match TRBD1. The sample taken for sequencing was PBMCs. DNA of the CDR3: TGCGCCAGCAGCCCTACAGGGGGCGACTTGTACGAGCAGTACTTC. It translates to CASSPTGGDLYEQYF.